These 25 T cell receptor beta chains came from one sample sequenced in a study of OX40 agonist ivuxolimab in advanced cancers. The data were produced by immunoSEQ multiplex PCR, yet TCRdb's version contains in-frame clones alone and is incomplete. The sample lists tens of thousands of clones, 65% to 90% seen once, with around 50% in the top ten. This specimen consisted of CD4+ or CD8+ T cells sorted from blood, obtained in a trial of the OX40 agonist ivuxolimab. Receptor source: an adult with an advanced solid tumor such as melanoma, head and neck, liver or kidney cancer.

V is TRBV9 and J is TRBJ1-3, with TRBD1 as a possible D gene (6 bases). V was clipped by 2 bases and J by 7 bases, with 10 bases between them. CDR1 and CDR2 from the germline V gene are SGDLS and YYNGEE. The CDR3 spans 13 residues. This chain's CDR3 is CASSVGQGNTIYF. Written as DNA, the CDR3 is TGTGCCAGCAGCGTGGGGCAGGGGAACACCATATATTTT. Full variable domain (missing parts from reference TRBV9 and TRBJ1-3): DSGVTQTPKHLITATGQRVTLRCSPRSGDLSVYWYQQSLDQGLQFLIQYYNGEERAKGNILERFSAQQFPDLHSELNLSSLELGDSALYFCASSVGQGNTIYFGEGSWLTVV.

The genes are TRBV11-2 and TRBJ1-2, with TRBD1 identical over 10 bases. The germline CDR1 and CDR2 sequences are SGHAT and FQNNGV. V was pared by 2 bases and J by 3 bases, with 6 bases of the junction left unmatched. The CDR3 extends over 16 amino acids. The CDR3 sequence is CASSLSRTGGDYGYTF. CDR3 sequence (DNA): TGTGCCAGCAGCTTATCCCGGACAGGGGGGGACTATGGCTACACCTTC.

V is TRBV27 and J is TRBJ1-6; D ambiguous. Trimming pared 2 bases from V and 9 bases from J, leaving 11 bases between. Per the germline V gene, CDR1 is MNHEY and CDR2 is SMNVEV (reference sequence). The CDR3 has 14 residues. The CDR3 reads CASSLMGFASPLHF. The CDR3 bases are TGTGCCAGCAGTTTAATGGGGTTTGCTTCACCCCTCCACTTT.

J is TRBJ2-1 and V is TRBV6-1; no firm D call. V shed 6 bases and J shed 8 bases, with 20 bases lying between them. This CDR3 is 15 amino acids long. Germline CDR1 is MNHNS and CDR2 is SASEGT. DNA of the CDR3: TGTGCCAGCAGAAAACTGGGCAGGCCTACCGATGAGCAGTTCTTC. Protein sequence: CASRKLGRPTDEQFF.

The J gene is TRBJ2-2, the V gene TRBV6-4; D ambiguous. CDR3 length: 15 residues. The ends were cut back, 0 bases at V and 3 bases at J, with 8 bases in the middle. Germline CDR1 reads MRHNA; CDR2 reads SNTAGT. CDR3 loop: CASSDSGGYTGELFF. The CDR3 DNA sequence: TGTGCCAGCAGTGACTCGGGCGGCTACACCGGGGAGCTGTTTTTT.

This chain links TRBV7-9 with TRBJ1-3; D is undetermined. The germline gives CDR1 SEHNR, CDR2 FQNEAQ (reference sequence). V lost 5 bases, J lost 0 bases, and 11 bases lay in between. This CDR3 is built from 15 residues. The CDR3 here is CASSPRSDSGNTIYF. The DNA for the CDR3 is TGTGCCAGCAGCCCCAGGTCGGACTCTGGAAACACCATATATTTT.

The rearrangement joins TRBV12-2 to TRBJ1-5. TRBV12-2 counts as a pseudogene. This CDR3 contains 12 residues. The CDR3 protein is CASRLARQPQHF. The CDR3 nucleotides read TGTGCAAGTCGCTTAGCGCGTCAGCCCCAGCATTTT.

This CDR3 is CASSWDSRTNYGYTF. CDR3 DNA: TGTGCCAGCAGCTGGGACAGCCGAACTAACTATGGCTACACCTTC. The chain uses TRBV7-2 and TRBJ1-2; TRBD1 matches 7 bases. Germline values: CDR1 SGHTA, CDR2 FQGNSA. This CDR3 has 15 residues. V lost 4 bases, J lost 0 bases, and 5 bases stayed unmatched.

The rearrangement joins TRBV19 to TRBJ1-1, with 9 nucleotides matching TRBD1. CDR3 size: 15 residues. CDR1 and CDR2 (germline): LNHDA, SQIVND (reference sequence). The J segment lost 2 bases and the V segment lost 3 bases, leaving 4 bases of the junction unmatched. The CDR3 reads CASSIVTGGNTEAFF. For the CDR3, the DNA is TGTGCCAGTAGTATCGTCACAGGGGGCAACACTGAAGCTTTCTTT.

The chain recombines TRBV27 with TRBJ1-3; unclear D gene. This CDR3 contains 15 residues. Looked up from germline, CDR1 is MNHEY and CDR2 is SMNVEV (reference sequence). V shed 3 bases and J shed 4 bases, with 13 bases lying between them. The CDR3 sequence: CASSLRAGGGNTIYF. The CDR3 DNA sequence: TGTGCCAGCAGTTTGAGGGCGGGAGGGGGAAACACCATATATTTT.

V and J are TRBV7-6 and TRBJ1-1; TRBD1 aligns across 8 bases. The germline gives CDR1 SGHVS, CDR2 FNYEAQ. This CDR3 contains 13 residues. The V gene end was trimmed by 4 bases and the J gene end by 8 bases; junction bases not matched to a gene: 6. The CDR3 DNA reads as TGTGCCAGCAGCTCGCAGGGGGCAGGGGAAGCTTTCTTT. Translated: CASSSQGAGEAFF.

This clone has a handful of counts. The chain recombines TRBV19 with TRBJ1-3; D ambiguous. Germline-derived CDR1 and CDR2 are LNHDA and SQIVND (reference sequence). This CDR3 spans 12 amino acids. V was pared by 10 bases and J by 7 bases, with 14 bases between. Written as DNA, the CDR3 is TGTGCCACCGAGAACACGTGGAACACCATATATTTT. Protein: CATENTWNTIYF.

The chain is built from TRBV2 and TRBJ1-5; 7 nucleotides line up with TRBD1. V trimming: 2 bases; J trimming: 2 bases; junction bases outside the gene matches: 9. This CDR3 is built from 17 residues. Per the germline V gene, CDR1 is SNHLY and CDR2 is FYNNEI. The CDR3 sequence: CASSESQGVVGNQPQHF. As DNA, the CDR3 is TGTGCCAGCAGTGAAAGTCAGGGGGTGGTGGGCAATCAGCCCCAGCATTTT.

The chain joins TRBV19 to TRBJ1-2, with no clear D. The CDR3 has 12 residues. CDR1 is LNHDA, CDR2 SQIVND, per germline (reference sequence). The V gene lost 2 bases and the J gene lost 8 bases, with 9 bases spanning the gap. The CDR3 loop is CASSIRGKGYTF. CDR3 nucleotides: TGTGCCAGTAGTATACGAGGGAAGGGCTACACCTTC.

The V call is TRBV6-1, the J call TRBJ2-2; 7 positions match TRBD1. V lost 1 base and J lost 4; bases outside the gene matches: 6. Germline V CDR1 and CDR2: MNHNS, SASEGT. This CDR3 is 16 amino acids long. CDR3 protein: CASSEGAGTVTGELFF. In DNA form, the CDR3 reads TGTGCCAGCAGTGAAGGGGCCGGGACAGTCACCGGGGAGCTGTTTTTT.

The chain uses TRBV6-4 and TRBJ1-1; D is uncertain. The germline V gene encodes CDR1 MRHNA and CDR2 SNTAGT. With 0 bases removed from V and 2 bases from J, the gap between germline ends came to 4 bases. This CDR3 comprises 13 residues. The CDR3 DNA follows: TGTGCCAGCAGTGACTCGGACAACACTGAAGCTTTCTTT. Translation gives CASSDSDNTEAFF.

The V gene is TRBV5-4, the J gene TRBJ2-7; maybe TRBD1 (6 bases). V was pared by 3 bases and J by 2 bases, with 12 bases between. The germline gives CDR1 SGHNT, CDR2 YYREEE (reference sequence). The CDR3 sequence is 14 residues long. CDR3 coding DNA: TGTGCCAGCAGCTGGACAGAGGGCCCCTACGAGCAGTACTTC. It encodes CASSWTEGPYEQYF.

This clone has more than one count but fewer than ten. The J gene is TRBJ2-2, the V gene TRBV9, with 9 bases fitting TRBD1. Germline V CDR1 and CDR2: SGDLS, YYNGEE. The CDR3 is 15 residues long. The V and J ends lost 3 bases and 4 bases, in that order; junction bases with no gene match: 4. For the CDR3, the DNA is TGTGCCAGCAGCGGCGGACAGGGGACCACCGGGGAGCTGTTTTTT. Its protein is CASSGGQGTTGELFF.

This chain connects TRBV19 to TRBJ1-4; 9 bases line up with TRBD1. There are 15 residues in the CDR3. In germline, CDR1 is LNHDA, CDR2 SQIVND (reference sequence). With V trimmed by 4 bases and J by 8 bases, 8 bases remained unmatched. CDR3 nucleotides: TGTGCCAGTAGTACCTCGACAGGGGGGAAAGAAAAACTGTTTTTT. Translating gives CASSTSTGGKEKLFF.

The rearrangement uses TRBV5-1 and TRBJ2-2; TRBD2 aligns across 13 bases. CDR1 is SGHRS and CDR2 is YFSETQ in the germline V gene. The junction had 18 bases not matched to a gene; V was cut back by 1 base and J by 6 bases. This CDR3 has 21 amino acids. In DNA, the CDR3 is TGCGCCAGCAGCTTGCTCGCGACTAGCGGGGGGCCGTACCGAAGCCCCGGGGAGCTGTTTTTT. This sequence encodes CASSLLATSGGPYRSPGELFF.

This clone was counted a single time. At one end, the junction sequence differs from germline, possibly due to a read error. The chain recombines TRBV18 with TRBJ1-2; D gene uncertain. The germline gives CDR1 KGHSH, CDR2 LQKENI. The CDR3 has 14 residues. The CDR3 here is CASSPGMSGYGHTF. Written as DNA, the CDR3 is TGTGCCAGCTCACCAGGGATGTCCGGCTATGGCCACACCTTC. The complete variable domain, with remaining parts taken from reference TRBV18 and TRBJ1-2, reads NAGVMQNPRHLVRRRGQEARLRCSPMKGHSHVYWYRQLPEEGLKFMVYLQKENIIDESGMPKERFSAEFPKEGPSILRIQQVVRGDSAAYFCASSPGMSGYGHTFGSGTRLTVV.

Only one count was recorded for this clone. The chain carries TRBV7-9 and TRBJ2-3; 9 bases are shared with TRBD2. Losses at the gene ends were 5 bases for V and 2 bases for J; bases not matched to a gene: 14. In germline, CDR1 is SEHNR, CDR2 FQNEAQ (reference sequence). There are 18 residues in the CDR3. CDR3 in amino acids: CASSHIGGSGGTTDTQYF. The DNA for the CDR3 is TGTGCCAGCAGCCATATCGGCGGTAGCGGGGGAACCACAGATACGCAGTATTTT.

There are a few counts of this clone. The rearrangement uses TRBV11-3 and TRBJ2-1; TRBD1 matches 10 bases. V dropped 5 bases and J dropped 4; count of bases not matched to a gene: 5. CDR3 size: 15 residues. Per the germline V gene, CDR1 is SGHNT and CDR2 is YENEEA. The CDR3 loop reads CASSPGTGVYNEQFF. CDR3 DNA: TGTGCCAGCAGCCCGGGGACAGGGGTTTACAATGAGCAGTTCTTC.

The V and J genes are TRBV27 and TRBJ2-7; no clear D. Germline lookup yields CDR1 MNHEY and CDR2 SMNVEV (reference sequence). Trimming removed 3 bases from V and 2 bases from J, with 8 bases in between. This CDR3 comprises 13 residues. The CDR3 loop reads CASSLAAPYEQYF. CDR3 in DNA: TGTGCCAGCAGTTTGGCAGCTCCCTACGAGCAGTACTTC.

Only one count was recorded for this clone. The chain uses TRBV5-1 and TRBJ2-1; D gene ambiguous. CDR1 and CDR2 from the germline V gene are SGHRS and YFSETQ. The CDR3 covers 16 residues. V gave up 6 bases and J gave up 7 bases, with 23 bases separating them. CDR3 region: CASTTSSRRIRNEQFF. CDR3 nucleotides: TGCGCCAGCACCACGAGTTCACGGCGGATCAGGAATGAGCAGTTCTTC.